The entry that follows covers one T cell receptor beta chain sequence. What it binds is not known. The junction shows a germline mismatch at one end, possibly a read error. Data came from immunoSEQ multiplex PCR; TCRdb stores just in-frame clones and leaves some out. The table records about 120,000 clones, 70% to 90% of them present only once. This sample was taken from a study of T cell responses to AZD1222 COVID-19 vaccine. General study findings and limits: The donor group comprised mostly white British people and more females; the analysis possibly underestimated clonal diversity.

Per the germline V gene, CDR1 is SSHAT and CDR2 is FNYEAQ (reference sequence). The CDR3 is 21 residues long. The source of this sequence is an adult in good health. Sequences were derived from peripheral blood, sampled on day 0 of AZD1222 vaccination. The gene calls are TRBV7-7 and TRBJ2-2; TRBD2 matches 10 bases. CDR3 bases: TGTGCTAGCAGCTTATATCTAGCGGGAGATCTGTCCGGGGTGGACACCGGGGAGCTGTTTTTT. Translating it yields CASSLYLAGDLSGVDTGELFF.